The following is a TCR beta chain sequence with its context. Its antigen remains unidentified. The sample holds no much larger clone one base away, and base qualities are not on file. The immunoSEQ Assay, a bias-controlled multiplex PCR, was used to amplify TCRbeta CDR3 regions from genomic DNA. In the original analysis: The number of nucleated cells in each sample was estimated by amplification of reference gene primers within the assay. Sequence reads were collapsed and filtered to measure the absolute abundance of every unique TCRbeta CDR3 rearrangement. For each sample, productive Simpson clonality was calculated as the square root of Simpson's diversity index over productive rearrangements. TCRdb obtained this table from immuneACCESS and retained in-frame rearrangements with V and J assigned. These tables miss some clones; where compared with another copy, unresolved V genes account for less than half of the shortfall, and the remainder is unexplained. V and J calls and clone size come straight from that table; D and trimming were deduced from the DNA. The sample data list 400,000 to 550,000 clones, and 75% to 90% of these were observed just once. The ten largest clones add up to roughly 4% of the sample.

V loses 1 base, J loses 7 bases, and the germline ends lie 13 bases apart. The CDR3, cysteine through phenylalanine, is 14 amino acids long. Solely the CDR3 DNA is kept, with 42 bases framed from the first base. The germline V gene encodes CDR1 LNHDA and CDR2 SQIVND (reference sequence). This sample is drawn from a study of blood T cell repertoires in COVID-19 (dated by TCRdb to the early 2020s). At the level of the whole study: Samples covering the acute and convalescent phases of COVID-19 were provided by collaborators in the United States, Italy and Spain. The prospective study material was composed of cDNA or gDNA derived from T cells, B-cell-depleted T cells, or PBMCs. Sample metadata almost always included a de-identified subject ID, COVID-19 status, age in years and sex. Samples were obtained from the ongoing ImmuneRACE study (first 160 participants) and from 1,254 subjects provided by 6 global collaborators. Where available, HLA class I and class II types were taken from metadata supplied by the sample provider and were not determined by assay-based typing. The dataset comprised deeply sampled blood TCRbeta repertoires from subjects exposed to, actively infected with, or recovered from COVID-19. A freely available public database, intended as a resource for researchers studying the immune response to SARS-CoV-2, is where the repertoires were released. What the work shows at the level of the full study, not this receptor alone: How much clinical and demographic metadata was included differed by source and by participant, and the metadata was provided uncurated.

Collaborating institutions collected whole blood in K2EDTA tubes following their own protocols. For TCRbeta analysis, collaborators shipped samples in one of three forms: frozen whole blood, isolated PBMCs, or DNA extracted from either of those sample types. This chain joins TRBV19 to TRBJ1-1, and possibly TRBD1, on 5 matching bases. The specimen sequenced was peripheral blood. The sequence derives from a woman aged 25 to 39 with acute or convalescent COVID-19. The CDR3 protein is CASSIVGAGDEAFF. The DNA sequence follows: TGTGCCAGTAGTATAGTAGGGGCCGGAGATGAAGCTTTCTTT.